Sequencing of this TCR beta chain was carried out in a study of blood T cell repertoires in COVID-19. The wider study: The origin of the acute and convalescent COVID-19 samples was the United States, Italy and Spain. PBMCs, B-cell-depleted T cells, or T cells provided the cDNA or gDNA that made up the material.

Authors' analysis steps: Reference gene primer amplification gave estimated nucleated cell counts. The repertoire was sequenced with immunoSEQ multiplex PCR; TCRdb's copy has only in-frame clones and lacks some. V and J calls and clone size are copied from that table; D and trimming were computed from the DNA. The sample consists of about 160,000 clones, approximately 95% of them appearing once. Per the germline V gene, CDR1 is KGHSH and CDR2 is LQKENI. Losses at the gene ends were 8 bases for V and 2 bases for J; bases not matched to a gene: 7. The CDR3 length is 15 residues. The chain uses TRBV18 and TRBJ2-2, with 8 bases aligning to TRBD2. The sample taken for sequencing was peripheral blood. The TCR comes from a woman aged 45-60 years with acute or convalescent COVID-19. The CDR3 nucleotides are TGTGCCAGCCTCACCGGGAGGGCCAACACCGGGGAGCTGTTTTTT. Amino acids: CASLTGRANTGELFF.